This T cell receptor (beta chain) was recovered during a study of blood T cell repertoires in COVID-19. Across the whole study: PBMCs, B-cell-depleted T cells, or T cells provided the cDNA or gDNA that made up the material.

Participant-reported clinical history was the basis for cohort assignment. The recovered donors of Cohort 3 showed two negative PCRs, clearance, or symptom resolution. Assay: immunoSEQ multiplex PCR; the TCRdb copy retains only in-frame clones and omits some. Among over 250,000 clones listed, approximately 88% were seen once. CDR3 length: 15 amino acids. V lost 4 bases, J lost 2 bases, and 5 bases stayed unmatched. Germline values: CDR1 LGHNA, CDR2 YSLEER. The receptor was derived from a woman aged 18 to 35 who had recovered from COVID-19. Material: PBMCs or T cells enriched from blood (not recorded which). V gene TRBV4-3 combines with J gene TRBJ2-7, with 10 bases matching TRBD1. The CDR3 spells CASSPSGQGAYEQYF. In nucleotides, the CDR3 is TGCGCCAGCAGCCCCTCCGGACAGGGGGCCTACGAGCAGTACTTC.